This entry lists 27 T cell receptor beta chains sequenced from one sample in a study of blood T cell repertoires in COVID-19. TCRdb's table, derived via immunoSEQ multiplex PCR, lists solely in-frame clones and lacks some. This table holds approximately 260,000 clones, 75% to 90% found once. Sequencing used PBMCs or T cells enriched from blood (not recorded which). These receptor sequences come from a woman aged 40 to 50 with acute COVID-19.

The chain recombines TRBV29-1 with TRBJ2-1; 7 nucleotides line up with TRBD2. This CDR3 contains 13 residues. CDR1 and CDR2 (germline): SQVTM, ANQGSEA. Losses at the gene ends were 8 bases for V and 5 bases for J; bases not matched to a gene: 9. The CDR3 DNA reads as TGCAGCCCCGTAGCGGCGGGAGACAATGAGCAGTTCTTC. This sequence encodes CSPVAAGDNEQFF.

This chain uses TRBV19 with TRBJ1-5; 8 nucleotides match TRBD1. This CDR3 contains 15 residues. The junction had 7 bases not matched to a gene; V was cut back by 3 bases and J by 6 bases. In germline, CDR1 is LNHDA, CDR2 SQIVND (reference sequence). This CDR3 is CASSMEGQGAQPQHF. The DNA for the CDR3 is TGTGCCAGTAGTATGGAGGGCCAGGGGGCTCAGCCCCAGCATTTT. Variable domain in full (rest from reference TRBV19 and TRBJ1-5): DGGITQSPKYLFRKEGQNVTLSCEQNLNHDAMYWYRQDPGQGLRLIYYSQIVNDFQKGDIAEGYSVSREKKESFPLTVTSAQKNPTAFYLCASSMEGQGAQPQHFGDGTRLSIL.

The chain couples TRBV24-1 to TRBJ2-3; 11 bases fit TRBD2. CDR3 length equals 16 residues. Looked up from germline, CDR1 is KGHDR and CDR2 is SFDVKD. V lost 5 bases to trimming and J lost 7 bases; unmatched junction nucleotides: 10. This CDR3 is CATSGGSGRALNTQYF. The CDR3 bases are TGTGCCACCAGTGGGGGTAGCGGGAGGGCCCTGAATACGCAGTATTTT.

In regard to this clone: Other DNA sequences in the sample encode the same CDR3. This sequence joins TRBV7-9 and TRBJ1-1; TRBD1 might be the D (5 bases). V was clipped by 2 bases and J by 4 bases, with 8 bases between them. This CDR3 comprises 13 residues. In germline, CDR1 is SEHNR, CDR2 FQNEAQ (reference sequence). CDR3 in DNA: TGTGCCAGCAGCTTAAGCGGGGGCACTGAAGCTTTCTTT. It translates to CASSLSGGTEAFF.

On this clone itself: A read error may produce the germline difference seen at one junction end. This chain joins TRBV7-7 and TRBJ2-2; TRBD2 might be the D (6 bases). This CDR3 is 15 amino acids long. Germline V gene lookup returns CDR1 SSHAT and CDR2 FNYEAQ (reference sequence). The CDR3 coding sequence is TGTGCTAGCAGCTTAGCGGCCCCGAACACCGGGGAGCTGTTTTTT. Translated: CASSLAAPNTGELFF. Variable domain in full (rest from reference TRBV7-7 and TRBJ2-2): GAGVSQSPRYKVTKRGQDVTLRCDPISSHATLYWYQQALGQGPEFLTYFNYEAQPDKSGLPSDRFSAERPEGSISTLTIQRTEQRDSAMYRCASSLAAPNTGELFFGEGSRLTVL.

CDR3 sequence reads: CASSYLGPPYEQYF. In DNA form, the CDR3 reads TGTGCCAGCAGTTACCTGGGGCCCCCCTACGAGCAGTACTTC. The rearrangement links TRBV6-6 to TRBJ2-7; a weak D match, TRBD1 (5 bases). V lost 2 bases and J 2 bases, leaving 10 bases between the germline ends. CDR3 length equals 14 residues. Germline assignment: CDR1 MNHNY and CDR2 SVGAGI (reference sequence).

The chain has TRBV5-6 and TRBJ1-6; D might be TRBD1 (5 bases). CDR3 length: 14 residues. With 7 bases removed from V and 0 bases from J, the gap between germline ends came to 8 bases. CDR1 SGHDT and CDR2 YYEEEE come from the germline V gene. CDR3 DNA sequence: TGTGCCAGCGGAGACAGCTCCTATAATTCACCCCTCCACTTT. Its protein product is CASGDSSYNSPLHF.

The V and J genes are TRBV7-6 and TRBJ2-6, with 8 nucleotides matching TRBD1. There are 16 residues in the CDR3. Germline V gene sequence: CDR1 SGHVS, CDR2 FNYEAQ. V dropped 2 bases and J dropped 1; count of bases not matched to a gene: 1. In DNA form, the CDR3 reads TGTGCCAGCAGCTTAACAGGGGGGTCTGGGGCCAACGTCCTGACTTTC. This sequence encodes CASSLTGGSGANVLTF.

V usage is TRBV4-1 and J usage is TRBJ1-2, with D perhaps matching TRBD1 (6 bases). In germline, CDR1 is MGHRA, CDR2 YSYEKL. The V end lost 0 bases, the J end lost 8 bases, and 16 bases lay between the germline ends. CDR3 length: 15 amino acids. The CDR3 nucleotides are TGCGCCAGCAGCCAAGATCGGTCAGGGGAGTGGGGCTACACCTTC. Translation: CASSQDRSGEWGYTF.

Only a few counts were recorded for this clone. This chain joins TRBV11-2 and TRBJ2-5; D is undetermined. Trimming left V 1 base short and J 0 bases short, with 6 bases between. Per the germline V gene, CDR1 is SGHAT and CDR2 is FQNNGV. The CDR3 loop spans 14 amino acids. Written as DNA, the CDR3 is TGTGCCAGCAGCTTAGCGCGGAACCAAGAGACCCAGTACTTC. It encodes CASSLARNQETQYF.

CDR3 in DNA: TGTGCCAGCAGTGCTTCGACAGGATCCCTCTACGAGCAGTACTTC. Residues: CASSASTGSLYEQYF. The chain uses TRBV25-1 and TRBJ2-7, with D possibly matching TRBD1 (6 bases). V was pared by 4 bases and J by 3 bases, with 16 bases between. CDR1 and CDR2 from the germline V gene are MGHDK and SYGVNS. The length of the CDR3 is 15 residues.

The chain recombines TRBV24-1 with TRBJ2-7; no firm D call. V shed 3 bases and J shed 4 bases, with 3 bases lying between them. Germline loops: CDR1 KGHDR, CDR2 SFDVKD. CDR3 size: 11 residues. The CDR3 reads CATSDLYEQYF. For the CDR3, the DNA is TGTGCCACCAGTGATCTATACGAGCAGTACTTC.

The chain employs TRBV3-1 (or the pseudogene TRBV3-2) and TRBJ2-4; 8 bases map to TRBD2. This CDR3 region has 15 residues. V lost 4 bases, J lost 5 bases, and 7 bases stayed unmatched. Looked up from germline, CDR1 is LGHDT and CDR2 is YNNKEL (reference sequence). In nucleotides, the CDR3 is TGTGCCAGCAGCCCCAACGGGGGGGCCGAAAACATTCAGTACTTC. Its protein is CASSPNGGAENIQYF.

This clone was detected only a few times. The chain is built from TRBV27 and TRBJ1-1, with a weak D call TRBD1 (5 bases). The V end was cut by 6 bases, the J end by 5 bases, with 16 bases between. The germline gives CDR1 MNHEY, CDR2 SMNVEV (reference sequence). The CDR3 sequence is 14 residues long. CDR3: CASSPPDGGTEAFF. Written as DNA, the CDR3 is TGTGCCAGCAGCCCGCCGGATGGGGGGACTGAAGCTTTCTTT.

V is TRBV7-3 and J is TRBJ2-5; 9 bases align to TRBD2. The CDR3 sequence is 15 residues long. V lost 5 bases to trimming and J lost 4 bases; unmatched junction nucleotides: 8. Germline-derived CDR1 and CDR2 are SGHTA and FQGTGA. CDR3 sequence reads: CASSRTSELGETQYF. DNA for the CDR3: TGTGCCAGCAGCCGGACTAGCGAACTAGGAGAGACCCAGTACTTC.

In the case of this clone: Other nucleotide sequences from this sample produce the same CDR3. This chain uses TRBV7-8 with TRBJ2-7; TRBD1 might be the D (6 bases). Germline-derived CDR1 and CDR2 are SGHVS and FQNEAQ. This CDR3 is 13 amino acids long. Trimming left V 1 base short and J 2 bases short, with 6 bases between. CDR3 coding DNA: TGTGCCAGCAGCTTAGGGACAGCCTACGAGCAGTACTTC. Translation: CASSLGTAYEQYF.

J is TRBJ1-3 and V is TRBV6-6; TRBD1 matches at 8 bases. CDR3 length: 14 residues. The germline V gene encodes CDR1 MNHNY and CDR2 SVGAGI (reference sequence). V lost 10 bases and J lost 5; bases outside the gene matches: 10. The CDR3 sequence is CATTTDRVRNTIYF. CDR3 DNA: TGTGCCACCACCACGGACAGGGTTAGAAACACCATATATTTT.

CDR3: CASSVAGGLDTQYF. CDR3 sequence (DNA): TGTGCCAGCAGCGTAGCAGGGGGCTTAGATACGCAGTATTTT. The chain is built from TRBV9 and TRBJ2-3; 8 bases agree with TRBD1. The CDR3 is made up of 14 amino acids. Germline CDR1 is SGDLS and CDR2 is YYNGEE. After removal of 0 bases from V and 5 bases from J, the junction contained 2 bases not matched to a gene.

The gene calls are TRBV6-1 and TRBJ1-6, with no clear D. Trimming took 2 bases from V and 10 from J, leaving 18 bases between them. The CDR3 covers 16 residues. Germline CDR1 MNHNS, CDR2 SASEGT. The CDR3 reads CASSEWSFQTRSPLHF. The CDR3 DNA reads as TGTGCCAGCAGTGAATGGTCCTTCCAAACACGCTCACCCCTCCACTTT.

This clone was observed a handful of times. The V gene is TRBV9, the J gene TRBJ2-7, with 9 bases aligning to TRBD2. The CDR3 runs to 14 residues. Trimming took 2 bases from V and 4 from J; bases not matched to a gene: 4. Germline CDR1 reads SGDLS; CDR2 reads YYNGEE. The CDR3 protein is CASSVSGRTYEQYF. The CDR3 coding sequence is TGTGCCAGCAGCGTTAGCGGGAGAACTTACGAGCAGTACTTC.

The gene calls are TRBV7-6 and TRBJ2-7; 8 nucleotides align to TRBD1. The CDR3 is 14 residues long. Germline values: CDR1 SGHVS, CDR2 FNYEAQ. V lost 0 bases, J lost 5 bases, and 3 bases stayed unmatched. The CDR3: CASSLAPGGDEQYF. In DNA, the CDR3 is TGTGCCAGCAGCTTAGCTCCAGGGGGCGACGAGCAGTACTTC.

This clone appeared once. The chain is built from TRBV27 and TRBJ1-2; D is unresolved. Trimming stripped 8 bases from V and 8 bases from J, with 15 bases between. Germline values: CDR1 MNHEY, CDR2 SMNVEV (reference sequence). This CDR3 comprises 12 residues. The CDR3 nucleotides are TGTGCCAGCGGTAGAGGTGCTCACGGCTACACCTTC. Its translation is CASGRGAHGYTF.

The chain employs TRBV5-1 and TRBJ2-7; maybe TRBD2 (6 bases). The germline V and J ends were trimmed by 4 bases and 5 bases, with 13 bases remaining between them. CDR1 is SGHRS and CDR2 is YFSETQ in the germline V gene. The CDR3 totals 13 residues. The CDR3 DNA is TGCGCCAGCAGCGTCCAGGGAGGCAACGAGCAGTACTTC. It specifies CASSVQGGNEQYF.

The chain joins TRBV3-1 (or the pseudogene TRBV3-2) to TRBJ2-7; D call uncertain. Trimming shortened V by 0 bases and J by 2 bases, and 5 bases separated the two germline ends. This CDR3 comprises 13 residues. CDR1 is LGHDT, CDR2 YNNKEL, per germline (reference sequence). As DNA, the CDR3 is TGTGCCAGCAGCCAAGACCCCGCCTACGAGCAGTACTTC. Protein: CASSQDPAYEQYF.

The chain has TRBV4-2 and TRBJ1-3; D call uncertain. Germline V gives CDR1 LGHNA, CDR2 YNFKEQ. This CDR3 region has 16 residues. Between the trimmed V and J ends, which lost 3 bases and 1 base, there was a span of 13 bases. The CDR3 coding sequence is TGTGCCAGCAGCCATAGCGAGGGAAAGTCTGGAAACACCATATATTTT. Protein product: CASSHSEGKSGNTIYF.

This chain uses TRBV13 with TRBJ2-1; 10 bases agree with TRBD2. Germline-derived CDR1 and CDR2 are PRHDT and FYEKMQ (reference sequence). The CDR3 consists of 16 residues. V lost 1 base, J lost 4 bases, and 4 bases stayed unmatched. This CDR3 reads CASSLAASGSYNEQFF. The CDR3 DNA is TGTGCCAGCAGCTTAGCGGCTAGCGGGAGTTACAATGAGCAGTTCTTC.

This chain connects TRBV18 to TRBJ1-5; D remains unclear. This CDR3 region has 15 residues. V was clipped by 1 base and J by 0 bases, with 7 bases between them. The germline gives CDR1 KGHSH, CDR2 LQKENI. The CDR3: CASSPQDYSNQPQHF. The CDR3 nucleotides are TGTGCCAGCTCACCACAGGACTATAGCAATCAGCCCCAGCATTTT.